A selection of T cell receptor beta chains follows, all from one sample in a study of T cell repertoires in cytomegalovirus infection. TCRdb re-called the reads with MiXCR, one entry per CDR3 protein. The data contain around 210,000 distinct CDR3 sequences, 6.5% of them singletons. The sequencing input was PBMCs. The receptors were gathered from a human donor in good health (CMV status not recorded). Some clones in this sample may be carry-over from other donors' samples. The CDR3 runs from the conserved cysteine through the conserved F or W. D genes are given only for firm matches. Rows give clone size only sometimes, using once, few, many, or a class for an expanded clone.

D: TRBD2
V: TRBV20-1
J: TRBJ2-3
size: many
DNA: TGCAGTGCCCCCCCGACGGGGCGGGGGGCCACAGATACGCAGTATTTT
CDR3: CSAPPTGRGATDTQYF

D: -
V: TRBV12-3/TRBV12-4
J: TRBJ1-2
size: many
DNA: TGTGCCAGCAGCCCTTCGAGGGATAGAGGAGTTTATGGCTACACCTTC
CDR3: CASSPSRDRGVYGYTF

D: -
V: TRBV20-1
J: TRBJ2-7
size: few
DNA: TGCAGTGCTAGGGGCGACGCCGGATCCTACGAGCAGTACTTC
CDR3: CSARGDAGSYEQYF

D: -
V: TRBV28
J: TRBJ2-7
size: many
DNA: TGTGCCAGCAGTCCCAGGGTCAGCTCCTACGAGCAGTACTTC
CDR3: CASSPRVSSYEQYF

D: -
V: TRBV4-3
J: TRBJ2-7
size: many
DNA: TGCGCCAGCAGCCAAGATAGAACCTACGAGCAGTACTTC
CDR3: CASSQDRTYEQYF

D: -
V: TRBV2
J: TRBJ2-6
size: few
DNA: TGTGCCATCCTCGAGCGGGCTGGGGCCAACGTCCTGACTTTC
CDR3: CAILERAGANVLTF

D: TRBD2
V: TRBV28
J: TRBJ2-1
size: many
DNA: TGTGCCAGCAGTCAGACTAGCGGGGGCTCTCGGTACAATGAGCAGTTCTTC
CDR3: CASSQTSGGSRYNEQFF

D: -
V: TRBV11-2
J: TRBJ1-3
size: few
DNA: TGTGCCAGCAGCCCTGGGACCCCCTCTGGAAACACCATATATTTT
CDR3: CASSPGTPSGNTIYF

D: -
V: TRBV2
J: TRBJ2-2
size: many
DNA: TGTGCCAGCAGTGATTTCTGGGGCGGGGAGCTGTTTTTT
CDR3: CASSDFWGGELFF

D: TRBD1
V: TRBV5-1
J: TRBJ2-3
size: many
DNA: TGCGCCAGCAGTCAACAGGGGGCGCCCACAGATACGCAGTATTTT
CDR3: CASSQQGAPTDTQYF

D: -
V: TRBV28
J: TRBJ2-7
size: many
DNA: TGTGCCAGCAGTTTTGCCTTCCTCTACGAGCAGTACTTC
CDR3: CASSFAFLYEQYF

D: TRBD1
V: TRBV7-9
J: TRBJ1-1
size: few
DNA: TGTGCCAGCACCAAGCCTGCGGACAGGGGGCTTCCTGAAGCTTTCTTT
CDR3: CASTKPADRGLPEAFF

D: -
V: TRBV7-2
J: TRBJ1-1
size: many
DNA: TGTGCCAGCAGCTCGACTCCGTCGGGCACTGAAGCTTTCTTT
CDR3: CASSSTPSGTEAFF

D: -
V: TRBV7-2
J: TRBJ1-1
size: many
DNA: TGTGCCAGCAGCTCCCTCCCTCGTGAAGCTTTCTTT
CDR3: CASSSLPREAFF

D: -
V: TRBV5-1
J: TRBJ2-2
size: many
DNA: TGCGCCAGCAGCTTGGACCCGAACACCGGGGAGCTGTTTTTT
CDR3: CASSLDPNTGELFF

D: -
V: TRBV20-1
J: TRBJ1-6
size: many
DNA: TGCAGTGCTAGAGATCGGGGCGGGGCTCGGTCACCCCTCCACTTT
CDR3: CSARDRGGARSPLHF

D: -
V: TRBV7-9
J: TRBJ1-1
size: few
DNA: TGTGCCAGCAGGCCAGCCGTTATGAACACTGAAGCTTTCTTT
CDR3: CASRPAVMNTEAFF

D: -
V: TRBV7-2
J: TRBJ1-2
size: many
DNA: TGTGCCAGCAGCTTATCTGGCAGAGATAACTATGGCTACACCTTC
CDR3: CASSLSGRDNYGYTF

D: -
V: TRBV7-2
J: TRBJ1-4
size: many
DNA: TGTGCCAGCAGCTTAGGGCAGGGCTGGACTAATGAAAAACTGTTTTTT
CDR3: CASSLGQGWTNEKLFF

D: TRBD1
V: TRBV7-2
J: TRBJ1-1
size: many
DNA: TGTGCCAGCAGCTTTTCACCGGGACAGGGCCTTGAAGCTTTCTTT
CDR3: CASSFSPGQGLEAFF

D: -
V: TRBV7-2
J: TRBJ1-5
size: many
DNA: TGTGCCAGCAGCTTCGGAGACAGTCGCAATCAGCCCCAGCATTTT
CDR3: CASSFGDSRNQPQHF

D: -
V: TRBV7-2
J: TRBJ1-4
size: many
DNA: TGTGCCAGCAGCTTAGCGTTGACCTGGAGTGAAAAACTGTTTTTT
CDR3: CASSLALTWSEKLFF

D: TRBD2
V: TRBV5-1
J: TRBJ2-5
size: few
DNA: TGCGCCAGCAGTTTGGGGGGGGGTGATCAAGAGACCCAGTACTTC
CDR3: CASSLGGGDQETQYF

D: TRBD1
V: TRBV7-2
J: TRBJ1-6
size: many
DNA: TGTGCCAGCAGGGGGACAGGGTATTGGAATTCACCCCTCCACTTT
CDR3: CASRGTGYWNSPLHF

D: TRBD1
V: TRBV6-2/TRBV6-3
J: TRBJ2-7
size: -
DNA: TGTGCCAGCCTTCGGACAGGGGGCTCCTACGAGCAGTACTTC
CDR3: CASLRTGGSYEQYF

D: TRBD1
V: TRBV2
J: TRBJ2-7
size: many
DNA: TGTGCCAGCAGTCAGGGGGAGAGGTCCTACGAGCAGTACTTC
CDR3: CASSQGERSYEQYF

D: -
V: TRBV28
J: TRBJ2-2
size: many
DNA: TGTGCCAGCAATAGGGCTTCGAACACCGGGGAGCTGTTTTTT
CDR3: CASNRASNTGELFF

D: -
V: TRBV11-2
J: TRBJ1-3
size: few
DNA: TGTGCCAGCAGCCGCCCGCCGGGGTCCTCTGGAAACACCATATATTTT
CDR3: CASSRPPGSSGNTIYF

D: TRBD1
V: TRBV7-2
J: TRBJ2-5
size: many
DNA: TGTGCCAGCAGCTTAACAGGGGTGGAGACCCAGTACTTC
CDR3: CASSLTGVETQYF

D: -
V: TRBV5-6
J: TRBJ1-1
size: -
DNA: TGTGCCAGCAGCTTGCTTGAGGCTTTCTTT
CDR3: CASSLLEAFF

D: -
V: TRBV4-2
J: TRBJ2-2
size: -
DNA: TGTGCCAGCAGCCAAGTGGGGGCGGACACCGGGGAGCTGTTTTTT
CDR3: CASSQVGADTGELFF

D: TRBD1
V: TRBV28
J: TRBJ2-5
size: many
DNA: TGTGCCACCTCAGGACAGGCTCAAGAGACCCAGTACTTC
CDR3: CATSGQAQETQYF

D: -
V: TRBV14
J: TRBJ2-5
size: many
DNA: TGTGCCAGCAGCCAATCGTCGGGGACCCAGTACTTC
CDR3: CASSQSSGTQYF

D: TRBD1
V: TRBV15
J: TRBJ1-2
size: -
DNA: TGTGTCACCAGCAGAGATTTGGGACAGGGGGAAGGAGGCTACACCTTC
CDR3: CVTSRDLGQGEGGYTF

D: -
V: TRBV12-3/TRBV12-4
J: TRBJ2-3
size: few
DNA: TGTGCCAGCAGTTTTAACAGCGATACAGATACGCAGTATTTT
CDR3: CASSFNSDTDTQYF

D: TRBD2
V: TRBV6-6
J: TRBJ2-5
size: many
DNA: TGTGCCAGCAGTAAGGGACTAGCGGGGACTCAAGAGACCCAGTACTTC
CDR3: CASSKGLAGTQETQYF

D: -
V: TRBV11-3
J: TRBJ2-2
size: many
DNA: TGTGCCAGCAGCCGAAATTGGGGGAGGTCGAACACCGGGGAGCTGTTTTTT
CDR3: CASSRNWGRSNTGELFF

D: TRBD1
V: TRBV27
J: TRBJ1-5
size: -
DNA: TGTGCCAGCAGCAACAGGGGACAGCCCCAGCATTTT
CDR3: CASSNRGQPQHF

D: -
V: TRBV5-1
J: TRBJ2-7
size: many
DNA: TGCGCCAGCAGCTTGATGACACCATCCTACGAGCAGTACTTC
CDR3: CASSLMTPSYEQYF

D: -
V: TRBV5-1
J: TRBJ2-5
size: -
DNA: TGCGCCAGCGCCGGGCACCCGCAAGAGACCCAGTACTTC
CDR3: CASAGHPQETQYF

D: -
V: TRBV7-2
J: TRBJ2-3
size: many
DNA: TGTGCCAGCAGCCGAGGACCGTCTATCACAGATACGCAGTATTTT
CDR3: CASSRGPSITDTQYF

D: -
V: TRBV28
J: TRBJ2-7
size: many
DNA: TGTGCCAGCAGTCCGACAGGCCGGCAGTACTTC
CDR3: CASSPTGRQYF

D: TRBD2
V: TRBV5-4
J: TRBJ2-1
size: many
DNA: TGTGCCAGCAGCTTGGGGAGCGGGGGGGCACTGAATGAGCAGTTCTTC
CDR3: CASSLGSGGALNEQFF

D: -
V: TRBV20-1
J: TRBJ1-2
size: -
DNA: TGCAGTGCTAGTCCGGAGATCGAATGGGTTGGCTACACCTTC
CDR3: CSASPEIEWVGYTF

D: TRBD2
V: TRBV3-1
J: TRBJ2-7
size: -
DNA: TGTGCCAGCAGCCCTCGAGAGAGGCGGGGGGATAAATACGAGCAGTACTTC
CDR3: CASSPRERRGDKYEQYF

D: -
V: TRBV7-2
J: TRBJ2-6
size: many
DNA: TGTGCCAGCAGCTTAGCAGGACCGTCTGGGGCCAACGTCCTGACTTTC
CDR3: CASSLAGPSGANVLTF

D: TRBD1
V: TRBV20-1
J: TRBJ1-2
size: -
DNA: TGCAGTGCTAGTAGGGACAGGGGATCCTGCACCTTC
CDR3: CSASRDRGSCTF

D: -
V: TRBV28
J: TRBJ1-5
size: many
DNA: TGTGCCAGCAGTTTTTCCTCCTCAGGCAATCAGCCCCAGCATTTT
CDR3: CASSFSSSGNQPQHF

D: -
V: TRBV7-3
J: TRBJ2-7
size: many
DNA: TGTGCCAGCAGCTTATCGGCAACAGGAACCTACGAGCAGTACTTC
CDR3: CASSLSATGTYEQYF

D: TRBD1
V: TRBV6-1
J: TRBJ1-1
size: many
DNA: TGTGCCAGCAGTGACCCCGGGACAGGGAACACTGAAGCTTTCTTT
CDR3: CASSDPGTGNTEAFF

D: -
V: TRBV28
J: TRBJ1-2
size: many
DNA: TGTGCCAGCAGTACCATAAGGGATGGCTACACCTTC
CDR3: CASSTIRDGYTF

D: TRBD1
V: TRBV11-2
J: TRBJ1-2
size: many
DNA: TGTGCCAGCAGCTTAAGGGACAGGAAAAGCTATGGCTACACCTTC
CDR3: CASSLRDRKSYGYTF

D: TRBD2
V: TRBV29-1
J: TRBJ2-3
size: many
DNA: TGCAGCGTTGAAAGGCTAGCGGGGGGCACAGATACGCAGTATTTT
CDR3: CSVERLAGGTDTQYF